One TCR beta chain is described in this entry. This sample is part of a study of shared clonotypes between healthy human individuals. The sorted-subset replicate PCRs were given roughly 200 ng DNA, which is 30,000 to 35,000 T cell genomes. The repertoire was sequenced with immunoSEQ multiplex PCR; TCRdb's copy has only in-frame clones and lacks some. The repertoire holds 2 million to 2.5 million clones, with approximately 94% as singletons. CD45RO negativity and positive selection for CCR7 defined naive CD8 cells, a population that excluded terminally differentiated effector memory CD45RA+ cells. V shed 3 bases and J shed 6 bases, with 11 bases lying between them. This CDR3 has 13 amino acids. The V gene's germline CDR1 is SGHTA and CDR2 FQGTGA.

The TCR comes from a man younger than 35 in good health. The rearrangement links TRBV7-3 to TRBJ1-1; maybe TRBD1 (5 bases). Sequencing was done on a sample of naive CD8+ T cells sorted from blood. The CDR3 DNA reads TGTGCCAGCAGCTTCGGGGTAGGGGCTGAAGCTTTCTTT. Protein product: CASSFGVGAEAFF. The full variable domain, with the rest looked up from reference TRBV7-3 and TRBJ1-1, is GAGVSQTPSNKVTEKGKYVELRCDPISGHTALYWYRQSLGQGPEFLIYFQGTGAADDSGLPNDRFFAVRPEGSVSTLKIQRTERGDSAVYLCASSFGVGAEAFFGQGTRLTVV.